This T cell receptor beta chain is drawn from a study of blood T cell repertoires in COVID-19. In the source study's methods: Scientists estimated how many nucleated cells there were by amplifying reference gene primers. Using immunoSEQ multiplex PCR, the repertoire was profiled, and TCRdb retains in-frame clones only, with some absent. The V and J calls and clone size come from that table; D and trimming were worked out from the DNA. The data contain over 250,000 clones, roughly 86% of them singletons. The germline CDR1 and CDR2 sequences are SGHRS and YFSETQ. V dropped 0 bases and J dropped 5 bases, with 9 bases sitting between them. This CDR3 comprises 14 residues. Note on this clone: Other DNA sequences from this sample encode an identical CDR3 as well.

This receptor was obtained from a woman between 45 and 65 years old with acute or convalescent COVID-19. Sequenced sample: peripheral blood. The chain uses TRBV5-1 and TRBJ1-5; weak D call: TRBD1 (5 bases). The CDR3 sequence is CASSLAGRDQPQHF. The CDR3 DNA follows: TGCGCCAGCAGCTTGGCGGGCAGGGATCAGCCCCAGCATTTT. The variable domain in full, completed from reference TRBV5-1 and TRBJ1-5, reads KAGVTQTPRYLIKTRGQQVTLSCSPISGHRSVSWYQQTPGQGLQFLFEYFSETQRNKGNFPGRFSGRQFSNSRSEMNVSTLELGDSALYLCASSLAGRDQPQHFGDGTRLSIL.